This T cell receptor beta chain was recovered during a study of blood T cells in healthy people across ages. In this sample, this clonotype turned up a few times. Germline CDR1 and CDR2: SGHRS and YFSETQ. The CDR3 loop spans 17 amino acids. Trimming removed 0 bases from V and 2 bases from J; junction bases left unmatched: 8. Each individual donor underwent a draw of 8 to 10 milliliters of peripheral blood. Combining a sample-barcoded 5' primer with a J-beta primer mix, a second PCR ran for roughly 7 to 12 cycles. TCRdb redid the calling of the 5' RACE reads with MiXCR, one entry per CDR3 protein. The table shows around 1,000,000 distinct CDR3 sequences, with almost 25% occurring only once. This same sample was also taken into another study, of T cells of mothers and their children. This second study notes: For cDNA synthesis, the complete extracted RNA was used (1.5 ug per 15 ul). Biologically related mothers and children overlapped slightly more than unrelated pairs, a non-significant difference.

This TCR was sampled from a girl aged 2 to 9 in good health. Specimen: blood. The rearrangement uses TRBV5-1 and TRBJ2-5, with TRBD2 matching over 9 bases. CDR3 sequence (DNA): TGCGCCAGCAGCTTGGGACTAGCGGATTTCTTACAAGAGACCCAGTACTTC. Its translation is CASSLGLADFLQETQYF.